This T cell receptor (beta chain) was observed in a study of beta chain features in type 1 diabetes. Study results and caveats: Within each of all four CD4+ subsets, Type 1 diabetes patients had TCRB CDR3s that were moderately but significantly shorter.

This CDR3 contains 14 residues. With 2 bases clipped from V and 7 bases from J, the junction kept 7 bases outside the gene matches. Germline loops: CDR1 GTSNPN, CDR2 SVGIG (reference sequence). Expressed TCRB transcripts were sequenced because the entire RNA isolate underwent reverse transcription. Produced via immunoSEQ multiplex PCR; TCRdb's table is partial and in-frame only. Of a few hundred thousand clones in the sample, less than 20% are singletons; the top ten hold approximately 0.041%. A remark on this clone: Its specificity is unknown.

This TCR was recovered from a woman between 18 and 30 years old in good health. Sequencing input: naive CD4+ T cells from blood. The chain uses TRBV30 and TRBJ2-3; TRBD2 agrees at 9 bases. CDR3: CAWSRGGRAYTQYF. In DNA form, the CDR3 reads TGTGCCTGGAGTCGCGGCGGGAGGGCGTATACGCAGTATTTT.